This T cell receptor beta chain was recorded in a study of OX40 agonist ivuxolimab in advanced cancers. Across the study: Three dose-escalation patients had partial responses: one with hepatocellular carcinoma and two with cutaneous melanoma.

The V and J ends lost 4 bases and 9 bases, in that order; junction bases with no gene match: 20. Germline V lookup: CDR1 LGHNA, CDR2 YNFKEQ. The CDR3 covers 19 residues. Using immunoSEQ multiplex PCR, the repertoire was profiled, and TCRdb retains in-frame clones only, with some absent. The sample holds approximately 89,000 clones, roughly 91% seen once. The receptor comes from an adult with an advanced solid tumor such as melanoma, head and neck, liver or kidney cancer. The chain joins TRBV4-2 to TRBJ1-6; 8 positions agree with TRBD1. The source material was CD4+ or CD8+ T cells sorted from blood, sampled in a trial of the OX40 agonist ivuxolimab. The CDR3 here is CASSRTRDRRPGSSSPLHF. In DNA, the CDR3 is TGTGCCAGCAGCCGCACCCGGGACAGGAGACCCGGTTCGTCTTCACCCCTCCACTTT.